This T cell receptor (beta chain) was captured in a study of T cell clonality in common variable immunodeficiency. The study, taken as a whole, reports: CVID subjects had higher TCRbeta clonality than healthy controls, most marked in about a third. Common variable immunodeficiency TCR beta sequences reportedly had fewer deletions and N-nucleotide insertions.

V lost 2 bases to trimming and J lost 4 bases, with 14 bases between them. The V gene's germline CDR1 is SGHTA and CDR2 FQGNSA. This CDR3 comprises 15 residues. Sequencing input was equivalent genomic DNA from CVID and controls. Clones were read by immunoSEQ multiplex PCR, and TCRdb kept only the in-frame ones, dropping some. This sample includes approximately 58,000 clones with no singletons; its ten biggest clones take up about 5.7%. This clone was detected ten times or more. Its antigen is undetermined. The CDR3 is cut off 3 residues early in the read; its end comes from the germline J gene. Both groups were predominantly of Caucasian heritage.

The V and J genes are TRBV7-2 and TRBJ1-1; D uncertain. Sequencing input: peripheral blood mononuclear cells. The clonotype originates from a person aged 18 to 70 in good health. The sequenced part of the CDR3 DNA is TGTGCCAGCAGCTTAAAATCCGGCCAGGTCACTGAA. Translating gives CASSLKSGQVTE. The full-length CDR3 reads as CASSLKSGQVTEAFF.